The sequence of this T cell receptor beta chain was determined in a study of T-cell memory formation after mild COVID-19. TCRdb re-called the 5' RACE reads with MiXCR, one entry per CDR3 protein. Among some 250,000 distinct CDR3 sequences, approximately 9% were seen once, and the ten largest hold 20% to 25%. This clonotype was picked up a small number of times. The junction departs from the called germline gene at one end, perhaps through a read error. Sequenced input: PBMCs or a T cell subset sorted from them (not recorded which). The source of this sequence is a man between 18 and 35 years old who had mild COVID-19 (a few samples of this study predate the infection). Cell type and time point are not known.

The CDR3 bases are TGCAGTGCAAGAGGGGGCGGAGAGTTGGGCGGCTACACCTTC. Translated, it gives CSARGGGELGGYTF. The chain couples TRBV20-1 to TRBJ1-2, with 7 bases matching TRBD1. The CDR3 runs 14 residues. CDR1 and CDR2 from the germline V gene are DFQATT and SNEGSKA (reference sequence).